The 11 T cell receptor beta chains given below trace back to one sample, sequenced in a study of T cell responses to AZD1222 COVID-19 vaccine. Assay: immunoSEQ multiplex PCR; the TCRdb copy retains only in-frame clones and omits some. The table has around 120,000 clones, around 83% seen once. The sample here was peripheral blood, taken 28 days after the second AZD1222 dose. The receptors derive from an adult who received the AZD1222 COVID-19 vaccine.

The chain combines TRBV19 with TRBJ2-7; D might be TRBD1 or TRBD2, each matching 5 bases. V gave up 1 base and J gave up 10 bases, with 17 bases separating them. Germline assignment: CDR1 LNHDA and CDR2 SQIVND (reference sequence). This CDR3 is built from 14 residues. DNA for the CDR3: TGTGCCAGTAGTATAGGCCGGGACGGCCGTGAACAGTACTTC. This sequence encodes CASSIGRDGREQYF.

The sample holds a few counts of this clone. The CDR3 reads CASSFGVVYTEAFF. The CDR3 DNA is TGTGCCAGCAGCTTCGGAGTCGTGTACACTGAAGCTTTCTTT. The chain carries TRBV7-9 and TRBJ1-1; no reliable D call. The V gene lost 3 bases and the J gene lost 3 bases, with 11 bases spanning the gap. The CDR3 totals 14 residues. In germline, CDR1 is SEHNR, CDR2 FQNEAQ (reference sequence).

The V and J genes are TRBV12-3 or TRBV12-4 and TRBJ1-1, with a tentative D call TRBD1 (5 bases). V was trimmed by 7 bases and J by 6 bases, leaving 15 bases between them. This CDR3 region has 13 residues. CDR3 sequence (DNA): TGTGCCAGCACGGAACAGGAAGGCGCTGAAGCTTTCTTT. Translation: CASTEQEGAEAFF.

V gene TRBV5-6 combines with J gene TRBJ1-2; D is ambiguous. The CDR3 is made up of 15 amino acids. The germline V and J ends were trimmed by 2 bases and 5 bases, with 16 bases remaining between them. Germline V lookup: CDR1 SGHDT, CDR2 YYEEEE. The CDR3 coding sequence is TGTGCCAGCAGCTTTAGTCCACAAACAGAATATGGCTACACCTTC. The encoded protein is CASSFSPQTEYGYTF. Full variable domain (outside the CDR3, taken from reference TRBV5-6 and TRBJ1-2): DAGVTQSPTHLIKTRGQQVTLRCSPKSGHDTVSWYQQALGQGPQFIFQYYEEEERQRGNFPDRFSGHQFPNYSSELNVNALLLGDSALYLCASSFSPQTEYGYTFGSGTRLTVV.

The chain carries TRBV10-2 and TRBJ1-3; 7 bases align to TRBD1. The CDR3 loop spans 14 amino acids. The junction had 2 bases not matched to a gene; V was cut back by 6 bases and J by 0 bases. Germline CDR1 reads WSHSY; CDR2 reads SAAADI. CDR3 DNA: TGCGCCAGCAGGAGACAGGGCTCTGGAAACACCATATATTTT. Its protein product is CASRRQGSGNTIYF.

The chain employs TRBV15 and TRBJ1-1; the D is unclear. The V gene lost 0 bases and the J gene lost 6 bases, with 8 bases spanning the gap. The CDR3 has 13 residues. Germline V lookup: CDR1 LNHNV, CDR2 YYDKDF (reference sequence). DNA for the CDR3: TGTGCCACCAGCAGAGACCCTGGAGCTGAAGCTTTCTTT. As protein: CATSRDPGAEAFF.

The chain is built from TRBV11-3 and TRBJ2-5; maybe TRBD1 (7 bases). Germline V CDR1 and CDR2: SGHNT, YENEEA. CDR3 length: 16 amino acids. Trimming removed 1 base at V and 2 bases at J, with 14 bases between. This CDR3 is CASSLGLAGGQETQYF. In nucleotides, the CDR3 is TGTGCCAGCAGCTTAGGTCTGGCAGGGGGGCAAGAGACCCAGTACTTC. The full variable domain, completed using reference TRBV11-3 and TRBJ2-5, is EAGVVQSPRYKIIEKKQPVAFWCNPISGHNTLYWYLQNLGQGPELLIRYENEEAVDDSQLPKDRFSAERLKGVDSTLKIQPAELGDSAVYLCASSLGLAGGQETQYFGPGTRLLVL.

This chain joins TRBV6-2 or TRBV6-3 and TRBJ1-2; D gene uncertain. V dropped 6 bases and J dropped 5 bases, with 16 bases sitting between them. The CDR3 sequence is 14 residues long. The germline gives CDR1 MNHEY, CDR2 SVGEGT. CDR3 sequence reads: CASSPRGAPYGYTF. The CDR3 nucleotides read TGTGCCAGCAGCCCCCGGGGAGCTCCTTATGGCTACACCTTC.

The chain couples TRBV27 to TRBJ1-6; a possible D gene is TRBD1 (5 bases). The length of the CDR3 is 14 residues. Germline V gene data show CDR1 as MNHEY and CDR2 as SMNVEV (reference sequence). The V and J ends lost 0 bases and 12 bases respectively, with 12 bases between them. CDR3 in DNA: TGTGCCAGCAGTTTATCGGGGCCAGACCTACCCCTCCACTTT. Its protein is CASSLSGPDLPLHF.

The chain couples TRBV6-1 to TRBJ2-6, with a possible D match to TRBD2 (6 bases). Trimming shortened V by 2 bases and J by 4 bases, and 12 bases separated the two germline ends. The CDR3 has 16 amino acids. Germline loops: CDR1 MNHNS, CDR2 SASEGT. CDR3 sequence reads: CASSEFGSSGANVLTF. Here the CDR3 DNA reads TGTGCCAGCAGTGAATTCGGGAGCTCAGGGGCCAACGTCCTGACTTTC.

The chain combines TRBV11-2 with TRBJ2-7; unclear D gene. Germline values: CDR1 SGHAT, CDR2 FQNNGV. Trimming removed 8 bases from V and 2 bases from J, with 10 bases in between. This CDR3 is built from 12 residues. CDR3 DNA: TGTGCCAGCCGCCACTTTACCTACGAGCAGTACTTC. Protein: CASRHFTYEQYF.